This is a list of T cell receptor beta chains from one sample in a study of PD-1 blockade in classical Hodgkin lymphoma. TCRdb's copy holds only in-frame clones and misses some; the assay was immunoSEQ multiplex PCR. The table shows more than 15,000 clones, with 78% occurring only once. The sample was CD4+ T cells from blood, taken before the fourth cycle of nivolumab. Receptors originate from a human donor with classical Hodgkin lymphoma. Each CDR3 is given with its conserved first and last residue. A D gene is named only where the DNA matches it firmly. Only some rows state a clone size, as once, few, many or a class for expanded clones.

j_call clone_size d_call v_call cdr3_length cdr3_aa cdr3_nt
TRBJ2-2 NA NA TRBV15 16 CATSSPRAGVTGELFF TGTGCCACCAGCAGTCCTCGGGCAGGGGTAACCGGGGAGCTGTTTTTT
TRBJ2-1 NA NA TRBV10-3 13 CAIRLGDNNEQFF TGTGCCATCAGACTAGGAGATAACAATGAGCAGTTCTTC
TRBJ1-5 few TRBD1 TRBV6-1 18 CASSGVVQGAGPNQPQHF TGTGCCAGCAGTGGAGTGGTACAGGGGGCGGGACCCAATCAGCCCCAGCATTTT
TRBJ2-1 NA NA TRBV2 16 CASRRRGQLSDNEQFF TGTGCCAGCAGGCGAAGGGGCCAACTCTCGGACAATGAGCAGTTCTTC
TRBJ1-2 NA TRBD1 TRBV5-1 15 CASSPGDRGPDGYTF TGCGCCAGCAGCCCAGGGGACAGGGGGCCAGATGGCTACACCTTC
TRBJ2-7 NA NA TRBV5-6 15 CASSFGGNPFYEQYF TGTGCCAGCAGCTTTGGGGGGAACCCGTTCTACGAGCAGTACTTC
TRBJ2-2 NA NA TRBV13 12 CASSSSSGELFF TGTGCCAGCAGCTCTAGTTCCGGGGAGCTGTTTTTT
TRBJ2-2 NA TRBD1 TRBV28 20 CASTLMAPGTGLIGTGELFF TGTGCCAGCACCCTTATGGCCCCCGGGACAGGGTTAATAGGGACCGGGGAGCTGTTTTTT
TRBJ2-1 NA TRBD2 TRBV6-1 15 CASIGLAGSYNEQFF TGTGCCAGCATAGGGCTAGCGGGGTCCTACAATGAGCAGTTCTTC
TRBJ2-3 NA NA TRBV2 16 CASSVGTESSTDTQYF TGTGCCAGCAGCGTCGGGACCGAGTCAAGCACAGATACGCAGTATTTT
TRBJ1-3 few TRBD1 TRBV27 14 CASRARTGGNTIYF TGTGCCAGCAGAGCTAGGACAGGGGGAAACACCATATATTTT
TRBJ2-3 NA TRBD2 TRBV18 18 CATSPYLAASGSPDTQYF TGTGCCACCTCACCATATTTGGCGGCTAGCGGGAGCCCAGATACGCAGTATTTT
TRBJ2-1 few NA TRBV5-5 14 CASSLGTLKDDQFF TGTGCCAGCAGCTTAGGTACACTAAAAGATGATCAGTTCTTC
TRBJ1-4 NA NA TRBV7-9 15 CASSLGPHRVEKLFF TGTGCCAGCAGCTTAGGGCCTCACAGGGTTGAAAAACTGTTTTTT
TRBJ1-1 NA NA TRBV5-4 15 CASSLSGGTVAEAFF TGTGCCAGCAGCCTGTCGGGCGGAACTGTGGCTGAAGCTTTCTTT
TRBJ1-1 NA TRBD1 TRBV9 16 CASSVHLQGALGEAFF TGTGCCAGCAGCGTCCACCTCCAGGGGGCGCTTGGTGAAGCTTTCTTT
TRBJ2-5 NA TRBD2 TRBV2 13 CASSASGKETQYF TGTGCCAGCAGTGCTAGCGGGAAAGAGACCCAGTACTTC
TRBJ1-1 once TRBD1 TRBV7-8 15 CASSLAGTGNTEAFF TGTGCCAGCAGCTTAGCCGGGACAGGGAACACTGAAGCTTTCTTT
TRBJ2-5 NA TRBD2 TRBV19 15 CASSSQTGGRETQYF TGTGCCAGTAGTTCACAGACGGGAGGGAGGGAGACCCAGTACTTC
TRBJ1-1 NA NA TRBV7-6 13 CASSLSNGLEAFF TGTGCCAGCAGCTTAAGTAATGGTCTTGAAGCTTTCTTT
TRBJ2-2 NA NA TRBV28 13 CASSLLNTGELFF TGTGCCAGCAGTCTATTGAACACCGGGGAGCTGTTTTTT
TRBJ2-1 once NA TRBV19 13 CASGPNSDNEQFF TGTGCCAGTGGACCGAATTCGGACAATGAGCAGTTCTTC
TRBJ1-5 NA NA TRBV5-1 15 CASSPSTGAAQPQHF TGCGCCAGCAGCCCCAGCACCGGGGCGGCTCAGCCCCAGCATTTT
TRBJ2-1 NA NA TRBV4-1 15 CASSPESLGVGEQFF TGCGCCAGCAGCCCCGAATCTTTGGGAGTGGGTGAGCAGTTCTTC
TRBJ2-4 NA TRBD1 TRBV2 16 CASSSDRGGGKNIQYF TGTGCCAGCAGCTCTGACAGGGGCGGAGGCAAAAACATTCAGTACTTC
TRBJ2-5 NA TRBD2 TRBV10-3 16 CAISGGGGRLIETQYF TGTGCCATCAGCGGGGGGGGCGGCCGGTTGATAGAGACCCAGTACTTC
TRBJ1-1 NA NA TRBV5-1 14 CASRSYTGLTEAFF TGCGCCAGCAGATCCTACACAGGGCTCACTGAAGCTTTCTTT
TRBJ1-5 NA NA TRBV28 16 CASSLSHGGGNQPQHF TGTGCCAGCAGTTTATCCCACGGCGGGGGCAATCAGCCCCAGCATTTT
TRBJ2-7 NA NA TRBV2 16 CASSEPGWQVNYEQYF TGTGCCAGCAGTGAACCCGGGTGGCAGGTAAACTACGAGCAGTACTTC
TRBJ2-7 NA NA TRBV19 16 CASSIPLSDGTYEQYF TGTGCCAGTAGTATCCCCCTGTCGGACGGGACCTACGAGCAGTACTTC
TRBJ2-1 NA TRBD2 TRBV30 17 CAWRGGASGRAYNEQFF TGTGCCTGGAGGGGAGGGGCTAGCGGGAGAGCCTACAATGAGCAGTTCTTC
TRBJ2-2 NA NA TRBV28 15 CASSSSRPFTGELFF TGTGCCAGCAGTTCATCGCGGCCCTTCACCGGGGAGCTGTTTTTT
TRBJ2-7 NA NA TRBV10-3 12 CAISVGTGEQYF TGTGCCATCAGTGTTGGGACCGGCGAGCAGTACTTC
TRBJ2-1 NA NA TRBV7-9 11 CASTSGNEQFF TGTGCCAGCACGTCGGGCAATGAGCAGTTCTTC
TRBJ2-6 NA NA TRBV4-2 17 CASSQDPVSSGANVLTF TGTGCCAGCAGCCAAGATCCGGTATCCTCTGGGGCCAACGTCCTGACTTTC
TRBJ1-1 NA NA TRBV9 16 CASSARDGTGRTEAFF TGTGCCAGCAGCGCTAGAGACGGGACGGGTAGGACTGAAGCTTTCTTT
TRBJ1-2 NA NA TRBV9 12 CASSVGGRGYTF TGTGCCAGCAGCGTAGGGGGGCGAGGCTACACCTTC
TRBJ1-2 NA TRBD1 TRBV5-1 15 CASSLRQGFDYGYTF TGCGCCAGCAGCTTGCGACAGGGATTCGACTATGGCTACACCTTC
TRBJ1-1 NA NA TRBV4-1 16 CASSQASDPSNTEAFF TGCGCCAGCAGCCAGGCATCGGACCCGTCGAACACTGAAGCTTTCTTT
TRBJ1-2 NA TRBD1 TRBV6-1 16 CASSDVRDRGLGGYTF TGTGCCAGCAGTGACGTTAGGGACAGGGGGCTTGGCGGCTACACCTTC
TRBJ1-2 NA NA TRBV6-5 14 CASNYGRQAGGYTF TGTGCCAGCAATTACGGCCGACAGGCCGGCGGCTACACCTTC
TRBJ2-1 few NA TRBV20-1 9 CSARYEQFF TGCAGTGCTAGATATGAGCAGTTCTTC
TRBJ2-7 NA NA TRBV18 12 CASSPTSYEQYF TGTGCCAGCTCACCCACGTCCTACGAGCAGTACTTC
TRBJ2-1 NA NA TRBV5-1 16 CASSLGGGRSWNEQFF TGCGCCAGCAGCTTGGGGGGCGGCAGGAGCTGGAATGAGCAGTTCTTC
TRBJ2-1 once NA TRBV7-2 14 CAISKALGRNEQFF TGTGCCATTTCTAAGGCTCTGGGCCGCAATGAGCAGTTCTTC
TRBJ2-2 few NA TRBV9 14 CASSVESHTGELFF TGTGCCAGCAGCGTAGAAAGTCACACCGGGGAGCTGTTTTTT
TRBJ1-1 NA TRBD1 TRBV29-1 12 CSWVTGGTEAFF TGCAGCTGGGTGACAGGGGGGACTGAAGCTTTCTTT
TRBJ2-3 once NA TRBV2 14 CASQDRTRRDTQYF TGTGCCAGCCAGGACCGGACACGAAGGGATACGCAGTATTTT
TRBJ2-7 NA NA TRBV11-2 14 CASSSTRGSYEQYF TGTGCCAGCAGCTCGACCAGGGGTTCCTACGAGCAGTACTTC
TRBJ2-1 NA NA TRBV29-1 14 CSVERMSSYNEQFF TGCAGCGTTGAAAGGATGAGCTCCTACAATGAGCAGTTCTTC
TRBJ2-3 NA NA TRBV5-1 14 CASSDQTGTDTQYF TGCGCCAGCAGTGACCAAACCGGGACAGATACGCAGTATTTT
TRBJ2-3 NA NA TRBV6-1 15 CASSEAGHSTDTQYF TGTGCCAGCAGTGAAGCGGGACATAGCACAGATACGCAGTATTTT
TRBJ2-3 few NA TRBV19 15 CASSLIAGFTDTQYF TGTGCCAGTAGTCTGATAGCAGGATTCACAGATACGCAGTATTTT
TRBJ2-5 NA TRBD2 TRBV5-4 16 CASSLRGAGEGETQYF TGTGCCAGCAGCCTCCGGGGCGCGGGAGAAGGAGAGACCCAGTACTTC
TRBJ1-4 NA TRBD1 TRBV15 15 CATSRVAQGYEKLFF TGTGCCACCAGCAGAGTGGCACAGGGGTATGAAAAACTGTTTTTT